This T cell receptor beta chain stems from a study of blood T cell repertoires in COVID-19 (dated by TCRdb to the early 2020s). Background on the whole study: Samples covering the acute and convalescent phases of COVID-19 were provided by collaborators in the United States, Italy and Spain. Samples came from the ongoing ImmuneRACE study (first 160 participants) plus 1,254 subjects from 6 global collaborators. Subjects who had been exposed to COVID-19, were actively infected with it, or had recovered from it provided the deeply sampled blood TCRbeta repertoires that made up the dataset. The repertoires were released in a freely available public database meant as a resource for research on the immune response to SARS-CoV-2. The prospective study material was composed of cDNA or gDNA derived from T cells, B-cell-depleted T cells, or PBMCs. Sample metadata almost always included a de-identified subject ID, COVID-19 status, age in years and sex. Where available, HLA class I and class II types were obtained from metadata supplied by the sample provider rather than from assay-based typing.

General study outcomes and caveats: The quantity of clinical and demographic metadata differed by source and by participant and was supplied without curation.

The cysteine opens and the phenylalanine closes a CDR3 of 14 amino acids. CDR3 DNA is the only sequence kept; it has 42 bases, read in frame from the first base. The germline V gene yields MNHEY for CDR1 and SVGAGI for CDR2. Compared with germline, V lacks 6 bases and J lacks 1 base; bases without a gene match: 3. The collaborating institutions used their own protocols to collect whole blood in K2EDTA tubes. For TCRbeta analysis, collaborator samples were shipped as frozen whole blood, as isolated PBMCs, or as DNA extracted from either sample type. About this clone: Its antigen specificity is not known. No much larger clone exists at a distance of one base, and base qualities are not known. Other DNA sequences of this sample code for an identical CDR3.

TCRbeta CDR3 regions were amplified from genomic DNA using the immunoSEQ Assay, a bias-controlled multiplex PCR. The paper's processing steps were these. Nucleated cell counts per sample were estimated from amplification of reference gene primers within the assay. Sequence reads were collapsed and filtered to measure the absolute abundance of every unique TCRbeta CDR3 rearrangement. For each sample, productive Simpson clonality was calculated as the square root of Simpson's diversity index over productive rearrangements. TCRdb retrieved this table from immuneACCESS and kept in-frame rearrangements only. Not all clones are present; in checked studies, unresolved V genes account for under half, and no reason is known for the remainder. D and trimming come from the DNA, and the V and J calls and clone size come from that table. This sample is represented by about 360,000 clones; approximately 86% of them were singletons. The ten largest clones take up 2.5% to 3.5% of the sample.

The chain links TRBV6-5 with TRBJ1-3; TRBD1 lines up with 7 middle nucleotides. The sequencing sample was made of peripheral blood. This clonotype originated in a human donor in a cohort sampled during active COVID-19. The nucleotides read TGTGCCAGCAGCTACAGGGGTTCTGGAAACACCATATATTTT. Its protein product is CASSYRGSGNTIYF.